This TCR beta chain originates from a study of blood T cell repertoires in COVID-19. Study information: Sources were T cells, B-cell-depleted T cells, or PBMCs; the material itself was cDNA or gDNA.

The Seattle site enrolled patients during active infection and followed them longitudinally. This clone came up once. Source study methods: Amplification of reference gene primers was used by the study to estimate nucleated cell counts. Measured with immunoSEQ multiplex PCR; TCRdb has only the in-frame clones, and not every one. V and J calls and clone size come straight from that table; D and trimming were deduced from the DNA. The sample shows about 350,000 clones, about nine tenths of them seen only once. The length of the CDR3 is 17 residues. V lost 4 bases, J lost 0 bases, and 16 bases lay in between. Germline CDR1 MGHRA, CDR2 YSYEKL.

Sequenced material: peripheral blood. This clonotype was obtained from a man aged 25-40 years with COVID-19, enrolled during active disease. V is TRBV4-1 and J is TRBJ1-3; the D is unclear. CDR3 bases: TGCGCCAGCAGCCCCTACCCGGTCTCAAGCTCTGGAAACACCATATATTTT. Protein sequence: CASSPYPVSSSGNTIYF.